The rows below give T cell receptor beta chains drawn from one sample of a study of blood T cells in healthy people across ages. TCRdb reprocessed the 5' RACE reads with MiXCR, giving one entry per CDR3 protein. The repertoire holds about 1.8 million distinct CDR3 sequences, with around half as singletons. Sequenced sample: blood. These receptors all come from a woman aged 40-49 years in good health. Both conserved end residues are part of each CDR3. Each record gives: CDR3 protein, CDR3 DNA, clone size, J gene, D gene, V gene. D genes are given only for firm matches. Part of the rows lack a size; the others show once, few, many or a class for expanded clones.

CDR3aa: CSARDGLADEQYF
CDR3nt: TGCAGTGCTAGAGACGGACTAGCGGACGAGCAGTACTTC
abundance: NA
j_gene: TRBJ2-7
d_gene: TRBD2
v_gene: TRBV20-1

CDR3aa: CASRDWGASYNEQYF
CDR3nt: TGTGCCAGCAGAGACTGGGGGGCCTCCTACAATGAGCAGTACTTC
abundance: NA
j_gene: TRBJ2-7
d_gene: NA
v_gene: TRBV11-2

CDR3aa: CSATGTSAGETQYF
CDR3nt: TGCAGTGCCACTGGGACTAGCGCCGGAGAGACCCAGTACTTC
abundance: NA
j_gene: TRBJ2-5
d_gene: TRBD2
v_gene: TRBV20-1

CDR3aa: CASTYARPTTSFPYNEQFF
CDR3nt: TGTGCCAGCACCTACGCACGTCCGACCACTAGCTTCCCCTACAATGAGCAGTTCTTC
abundance: NA
j_gene: TRBJ2-1
d_gene: NA
v_gene: TRBV6-1

CDR3aa: CASSLSGSYQETQYF
CDR3nt: TGTGCCAGCAGTTTATCGGGGAGTTACCAAGAGACCCAGTACTTC
abundance: few
j_gene: TRBJ2-5
d_gene: NA
v_gene: TRBV27

CDR3aa: CASSLLRDRRETYNEQYF
CDR3nt: TGTGCCAGCAGCTTACTTCGGGACAGAAGAGAGACCTACAATGAGCAGTACTTC
abundance: NA
j_gene: TRBJ2-7
d_gene: TRBD1
v_gene: TRBV7-2

CDR3aa: CASSRGGPGANVLTF
CDR3nt: TGTGCCAGCAGCCGCGGAGGGCCTGGGGCCAACGTCCTGACTTTC
abundance: NA
j_gene: TRBJ2-6
d_gene: NA
v_gene: TRBV7-2

CDR3aa: CASSLTERSGNTIYF
CDR3nt: TGTGCCAGCAGTTTAACGGAACGCTCTGGAAACACCATATATTTT
abundance: NA
j_gene: TRBJ1-3
d_gene: NA
v_gene: TRBV12-3/TRBV12-4

CDR3aa: CASSEGRLAGIQETQYF
CDR3nt: TGTGCCAGCAGTGAAGGCCGGCTAGCGGGGATCCAAGAGACCCAGTACTTC
abundance: NA
j_gene: TRBJ2-5
d_gene: TRBD2
v_gene: TRBV2

CDR3aa: CASSEELNQPQHF
CDR3nt: TGTGCCAGCAGTGAGGAACTTAATCAGCCCCAGCATTTT
abundance: NA
j_gene: TRBJ1-5
d_gene: NA
v_gene: TRBV2

CDR3aa: CSASSGTGTQETQYF
CDR3nt: TGCAGTGCTAGCAGCGGGACAGGGACTCAAGAGACCCAGTACTTC
abundance: NA
j_gene: TRBJ2-5
d_gene: TRBD1
v_gene: TRBV20-1

CDR3aa: CASSLDLINVRSKRNQYF
CDR3nt: TGTGCCAGCAGCTTAGATCTAATCAACGTCAGGAGCAAGAGAAACCAGTACTTC
abundance: NA
j_gene: TRBJ2-5
d_gene: NA
v_gene: TRBV11-2

CDR3aa: CASGLGDSTDTQYF
CDR3nt: TGTGCCAGCGGTCTAGGGGATAGCACAGATACGCAGTATTTT
abundance: few
j_gene: TRBJ2-3
d_gene: NA
v_gene: TRBV4-2

CDR3aa: CASSLDPGPSSYNEQFF
CDR3nt: TGTGCTAGCAGCTTAGACCCGGGCCCTAGCTCCTACAATGAGCAGTTCTTC
abundance: NA
j_gene: TRBJ2-1
d_gene: NA
v_gene: TRBV7-7

CDR3aa: CASSPRRIYNERFF
CDR3nt: TGTGCCAGCAGCCCCCGACGGATCTACAATGAGCGGTTCTTC
abundance: NA
j_gene: TRBJ2-1
d_gene: NA
v_gene: TRBV3-1

CDR3aa: CASSEVEGSENEKLFF
CDR3nt: TGTGCCAGCAGTGAAGTAGAGGGGTCCGAGAATGAAAAACTGTTTTTT
abundance: NA
j_gene: TRBJ1-4
d_gene: NA
v_gene: TRBV2

CDR3aa: CASSQRDSYNSPLHF
CDR3nt: TGTGCCAGCAGCCAGAGGGACAGCTATAATTCACCCCTCCACTTT
abundance: NA
j_gene: TRBJ1-6
d_gene: TRBD1
v_gene: TRBV4-2

CDR3aa: CASSGLQGSYEQYF
CDR3nt: TGTGCCAGCAGCGGTTTACAGGGATCCTACGAGCAGTACTTC
abundance: few
j_gene: TRBJ2-7
d_gene: NA
v_gene: TRBV7-9

CDR3aa: CASSRTTGDRVSSQYF
CDR3nt: TGTGCCAGCAGCCGAACCACAGGCGACAGGGTTAGTTCGCAGTATTTT
abundance: NA
j_gene: TRBJ2-3
d_gene: TRBD1
v_gene: TRBV5-5

CDR3aa: CATSRDQGLQETQYF
CDR3nt: TGTGCCACCAGCAGAGATCAAGGGCTCCAAGAGACCCAGTACTTC
abundance: few
j_gene: TRBJ2-5
d_gene: NA
v_gene: TRBV15

CDR3aa: CSATITGFFGGYTF
CDR3nt: TGCAGTGCTACAATAACAGGGTTTTTCGGTGGCTACACCTTC
abundance: NA
j_gene: TRBJ1-2
d_gene: NA
v_gene: TRBV20-1

CDR3aa: CSVERRTEIWGYTF
CDR3nt: TGCAGCGTTGAGCGCCGGACGGAGATCTGGGGCTACACCTTC
abundance: few
j_gene: TRBJ1-2
d_gene: NA
v_gene: TRBV29-1

CDR3aa: CASSQGQGTRDTQYF
CDR3nt: TGCGCCAGCAGCCAGGGACAGGGGACCAGGGATACGCAGTATTTT
abundance: NA
j_gene: TRBJ2-3
d_gene: TRBD1
v_gene: TRBV5-1

CDR3aa: CASSRDITYEQYF
CDR3nt: TGTGCCAGCAGCCGTGACATCACCTACGAGCAGTACTTC
abundance: few
j_gene: TRBJ2-7
d_gene: NA
v_gene: TRBV7-2

CDR3aa: CASSLASAGGDYGYTF
CDR3nt: TGTGCCAGCAGCTTAGCTTCGGCAGGTGGTGACTATGGCTACACCTTC
abundance: NA
j_gene: TRBJ1-2
d_gene: NA
v_gene: TRBV7-9

CDR3aa: CASSKQVGYEQYF
CDR3nt: TGTGCCAGCAGTAAACAGGTCGGTTACGAGCAGTACTTC
abundance: NA
j_gene: TRBJ2-7
d_gene: NA
v_gene: TRBV2

CDR3aa: CSAAGNLAYNEQYF
CDR3nt: TGCAGTGCTGCGGGGAACCTTGCCTACAATGAGCAGTACTTC
abundance: NA
j_gene: TRBJ2-5
d_gene: NA
v_gene: TRBV20-1

CDR3aa: CASSSTGEGTGELFF
CDR3nt: TGCGCCAGCAGCTCGACAGGGGAGGGCACCGGGGAGCTGTTTTTT
abundance: NA
j_gene: TRBJ2-2
d_gene: NA
v_gene: TRBV5-1

CDR3aa: CSAPTGREVADTQYF
CDR3nt: TGCAGTGCTCCGACCGGCAGGGAGGTGGCAGATACGCAGTATTTT
abundance: few
j_gene: TRBJ2-3
d_gene: NA
v_gene: TRBV20-1

CDR3aa: CASSRQGANEQFF
CDR3nt: TGTGCCAGCAGTCGCCAGGGGGCGAATGAGCAGTTCTTC
abundance: NA
j_gene: TRBJ2-1
d_gene: TRBD1
v_gene: TRBV25-1

CDR3aa: CASSFNPTSGGGNEQYF
CDR3nt: TGTGCCAGCAGCTTTAACCCCACTAGCGGGGGAGGGAATGAGCAGTACTTC
abundance: NA
j_gene: TRBJ2-7
d_gene: TRBD2
v_gene: TRBV7-2

CDR3aa: CASSLRGLAGAPGNEQFF
CDR3nt: TGTGCCAGCAGTTTAAGGGGGCTAGCGGGGGCCCCAGGTAATGAGCAGTTCTTC
abundance: NA
j_gene: TRBJ2-1
d_gene: TRBD2
v_gene: TRBV27

CDR3aa: CASSPNMSGANVLTF
CDR3nt: TGTGCCAGCAGCCCCAATATGTCTGGGGCCAACGTCCTGACTTTC
abundance: NA
j_gene: TRBJ2-6
d_gene: NA
v_gene: TRBV6-1

CDR3aa: CASGSKRTSHNEQFF
CDR3nt: TGTGCCAGCGGAAGCAAGCGGACTTCCCACAATGAGCAGTTCTTC
abundance: NA
j_gene: TRBJ2-1
d_gene: NA
v_gene: TRBV7-9

CDR3aa: CASTEDGNHGYTF
CDR3nt: TGCGCCAGCACTGAGGACGGAAACCATGGCTACACCTTC
abundance: NA
j_gene: TRBJ1-2
d_gene: NA
v_gene: TRBV5-1

CDR3aa: CASSPARDLSYEQYF
CDR3nt: TGTGCCAGCAGCCCTGCCCGGGACCTAAGTTACGAGCAGTACTTC
abundance: NA
j_gene: TRBJ2-7
d_gene: NA
v_gene: TRBV27

CDR3aa: CASSLGSGNSYNEQYF
CDR3nt: TGTGCTAGCAGCTTAGGGAGCGGGAACTCCTACAATGAGCAGTACTTC
abundance: NA
j_gene: TRBJ2-5
d_gene: TRBD2
v_gene: TRBV7-7